The clone carrying this T cell receptor beta chain was observed a single time. With a J-beta primer mix and a sample-barcoded 5' primer, a second PCR ran about 6 to 11 cycles. TCRdb called the 5' RACE reads again in MiXCR, with one record for every CDR3 protein. The sample lists 650,000 to 800,000 distinct CDR3 sequences; roughly 44% were seen once. Germline loops: CDR1 MNHNY, CDR2 SVGAGI (reference sequence). V was clipped by 5 bases and J by 4 bases; unmatched bases: 10. This CDR3 spans 16 amino acids. The sample comes from a study of blood T cells in healthy people across ages. The chain carries TRBV6-6 and TRBJ2-3, with 9 bases that match TRBD2. The source of this sequence is a man in his 60s in good health. Sequenced input: blood. The CDR3 DNA follows: TGTGCCAGCAGTAATGCGGGGGGGCCCAATGCAGATACGCAGTATTTT. Amino acids: CASSNAGGPNADTQYF.